A selection of T cell receptor beta chains follows, all from one sample in a study of beta chain features in type 1 diabetes. Some clones are missing from TCRdb's copy, which holds only in-frame ones; the method was immunoSEQ multiplex PCR. The data show 35,000 or so clones, about 65% seen once. The specimen was Tregs from blood. The receptors here all came from a woman in her thirties in good health. Each CDR3 is given with its conserved first and last residue.

>TRBV7-8
CASSLPRTAATYNEQFF
>TRBV7-3
CASSSGLAGGNEQFF
>TRBV6-6
CASSYGGRTTYNEQFF
>TRBV6-6
CASTKYRTSGSEQYF
>TRBV6-1
CASSERYTYYEQYF
>TRBV28
CASSLGLAGFASRETQYF
>TRBV6-1
CASSGGGSYNEQFF
>TRBV6-1
CASSEGHARTDTQYF
>TRBV30
CAGARQLNNEQFF
>TRBV4-3
CASSQYGQGGETQYF
>TRBV7-2
CASSLGGLAGGPLNEQFF
>TRBV5-1
CASSLPFNYGYTF
>TRBV20-1
CSGQEFYGYTF
>TRBV7-2
CASSLLVSSNEQFF
>TRBV7-9
CASSLTQGSSGAYEQYF
>TRBV19
CASKKERRGEKLFF
>TRBV5-1
CASSETSGTDTQYF
>TRBV20-1
CSAKRDTQYF
>TRBV2
CATPGLADYTDTQYF
>TRBV4-2
CASSQDPAGTEAFF
>TRBV18
CASSQDRGYGYTF
>TRBV7-9
CASSRSTSGTQETQYF
>TRBV28
CASSSTGGFGEKLFF
>TRBV27
CASSLLGRVDTEAFF
>TRBV6-5
CASRIAGGTVEQFF
>TRBV11-3
CASSLGAGEQFF
>TRBV27
CASSLRRSAYEQYF
>TRBV11-1
CASSAQGTSGSNTGELFF
>TRBV6-5
CASSVRQIDNYGYTF
>TRBV5-4
CASRRTTDYNEQFF
>TRBV5-5
CASSLPKGTGLNTEAFF
>TRBV20-1
CSWDSYNEQFF
>TRBV6-1
CASSPGLNYEQYF
>TRBV7-8
CASSPRTSGIGEQFF
>TRBV7-2
CASSLRLAGGYQETQYF
>TRBV9
CASSVDSGRGEQFF
>TRBV10-3
CAISGSIQGAKQYF
>TRBV5-1
CASSSTTGTRVVNEQFF
>TRBV5-1
CASSLLSGELSGELFF
>TRBV11-3
CASSSGTGSGNTIYF
>TRBV5-6
CASSFLSSGNTIYF
>TRBV18
CASSPLGLAGNEQFF
>TRBV7-6
CASSLAPSGVGEQFF
>TRBV5-1
CASSLVARNYGYTF
>TRBV5-1
CASSTYTSYSYNEQFF